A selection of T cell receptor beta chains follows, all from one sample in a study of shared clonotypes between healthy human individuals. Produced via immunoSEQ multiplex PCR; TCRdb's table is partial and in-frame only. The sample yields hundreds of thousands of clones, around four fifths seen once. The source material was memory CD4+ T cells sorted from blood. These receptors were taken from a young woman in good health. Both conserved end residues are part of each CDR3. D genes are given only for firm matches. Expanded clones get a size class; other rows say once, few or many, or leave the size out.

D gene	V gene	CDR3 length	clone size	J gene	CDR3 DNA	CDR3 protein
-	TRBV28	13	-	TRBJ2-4	TGTGCCAGCAGCTCCTTAGCCAAAAACATTCAGTACTTC	CASSSLAKNIQYF
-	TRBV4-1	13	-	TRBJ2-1	TGCGCCAGCAGCCAAAGTCCCGTCAATGAGCAGTTCTTC	CASSQSPVNEQFF
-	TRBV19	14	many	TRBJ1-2	TGTGCCAGTACAGGGGCCAGGGGTACGGACGGCTACACCTTC	CASTGARGTDGYTF
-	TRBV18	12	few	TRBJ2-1	TGTGCCAGCTCACCTACCTACAATGAGCAGTTCTTC	CASSPTYNEQFF
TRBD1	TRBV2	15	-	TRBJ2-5	TGTGCCAGCCAAATCGGACAGGGGATACAAGAGACCCAGTACTTC	CASQIGQGIQETQYF
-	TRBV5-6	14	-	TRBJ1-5	TGTGCCAGCAGCCTCTCCGGGAGCAATCAGCCCCAGCATTTT	CASSLSGSNQPQHF
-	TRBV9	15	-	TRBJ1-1	TGTGCCAGCAGCGTAGTGCCGGGGGCGAACACTGAAGCTTTCTTT	CASSVVPGANTEAFF
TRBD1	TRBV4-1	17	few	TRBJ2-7	TGCGCCAGCAGCCAAGAAGCTTCGCGCGACAGGGCCTACGAGCAGTACTTC	CASSQEASRDRAYEQYF
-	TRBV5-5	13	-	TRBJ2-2	TGTGCCAGCAGCTTGCAGAACACCGGGGAGCTGTTTTTT	CASSLQNTGELFF
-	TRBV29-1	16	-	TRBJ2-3	TGCAGCGTTGAAGGGGGTCTAGCAGAAGGTGGGGATACGCAGTATTTT	CSVEGGLAEGGDTQYF
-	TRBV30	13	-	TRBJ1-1	TGTGCCTCAAAAGGGGCGGGGGACACTGAAGCTTTCTTT	CASKGAGDTEAFF
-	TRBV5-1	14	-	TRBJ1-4	TGCGCCAGCTGTGAGGGTTCAACTAATGAAAAACTGTTTTTT	CASCEGSTNEKLFF
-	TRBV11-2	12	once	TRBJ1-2	TGTGCCAGCAGCTTAGGGGATTATGGCTACACCTTC	CASSLGDYGYTF
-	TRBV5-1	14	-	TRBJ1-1	TGCGCCAGCAGCTTGGAGGGCTCGGGCACTGAAGCTTTCTTT	CASSLEGSGTEAFF
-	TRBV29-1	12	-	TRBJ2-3	TGCAGCGCATTACTAGGCGCAGATACGCAGTATTTT	CSALLGADTQYF
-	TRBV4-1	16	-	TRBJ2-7	TGCGCCAGCAGCCAGCCAGCGAGGGGGGGCAACTACGAGCAGTACTTC	CASSQPARGGNYEQYF